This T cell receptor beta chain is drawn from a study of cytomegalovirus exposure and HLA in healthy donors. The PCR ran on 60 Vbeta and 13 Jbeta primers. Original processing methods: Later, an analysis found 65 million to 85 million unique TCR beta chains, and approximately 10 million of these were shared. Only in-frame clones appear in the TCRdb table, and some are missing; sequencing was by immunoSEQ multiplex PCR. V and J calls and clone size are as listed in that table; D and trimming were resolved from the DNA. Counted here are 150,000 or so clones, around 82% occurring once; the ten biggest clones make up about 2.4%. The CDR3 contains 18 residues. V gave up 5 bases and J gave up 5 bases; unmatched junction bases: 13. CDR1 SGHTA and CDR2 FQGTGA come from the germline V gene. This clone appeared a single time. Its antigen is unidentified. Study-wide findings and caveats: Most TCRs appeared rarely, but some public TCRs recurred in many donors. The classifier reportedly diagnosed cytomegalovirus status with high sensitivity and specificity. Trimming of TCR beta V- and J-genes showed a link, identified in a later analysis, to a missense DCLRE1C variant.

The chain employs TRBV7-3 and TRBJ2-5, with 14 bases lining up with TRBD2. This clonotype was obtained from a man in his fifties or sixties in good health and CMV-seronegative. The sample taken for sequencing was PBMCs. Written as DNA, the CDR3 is TGTGCCAGCAGCCCCCGTCCCGGACTAGCGGGAGGCGGCGAGACCCAGTACTTC. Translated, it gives CASSPRPGLAGGGETQYF.